This T cell receptor (beta chain) is drawn from a study of T cell responses to AZD1222 COVID-19 vaccine. For the study at large: Second-dose intervals near 4 or 12 weeks were combined.

TCRdb's copy holds only in-frame clones and misses some; the assay was immunoSEQ multiplex PCR. The sample carries roughly 140,000 clones, 85% to 90% recorded once. With respect to this clone: What it binds is unknown.

V lost 5 bases, J lost 6 bases, and 16 bases lay in between. The CDR3 is 15 amino acids. The germline CDR1 and CDR2 sequences are SNHLY and FYNNEI. General observations from the study: Baseline serology detected seropositivity in only six AZD1222 recipients.

The sample consisted of peripheral blood, taken on day 0 of AZD1222 vaccination. This chain links TRBV2 with TRBJ2-2; unclear D gene. The sequence came from an adult in good health. DNA for the CDR3: TGTGCCAGCAGTCTTCTTAATCCGTCATCCGGGGAGCTGTTTTTT. Amino acids: CASSLLNPSSGELFF.